Below are 8 T cell receptor beta chains sequenced from a single sample in a study of cytomegalovirus exposure and HLA in healthy donors. A multiplex PCR was run with 60 Vbeta primers and 13 Jbeta primers. The method was immunoSEQ multiplex PCR; TCRdb's version includes in-frame clones alone and lacks a portion of them. The sample lists fewer than 200,000 clones; about 80% were seen once. The sequencing sample was made of PBMCs. Receptors were obtained from a man aged 35 to 55 in good health and CMV-seronegative.

The gene calls are TRBV25-1 and TRBJ2-7, with a weak D call TRBD1 (6 bases). The V end was cut by 8 bases, the J end by 8 bases, with 19 bases between. This CDR3 has 13 residues. From germline, CDR1 is MGHDK and CDR2 SYGVNS. In nucleotides, the CDR3 is TGTGCCAGCCTTGCCGGACAGATGAGGAAGCAGTACTTC. Residues: CASLAGQMRKQYF.

The rearrangement uses TRBV6-5 and TRBJ2-4; the match to TRBD1 covers 8 bases. In germline, CDR1 is MNHEY, CDR2 SVGAGI. V was pared by 7 bases and J by 9 bases, with 8 bases of the junction left unmatched. This CDR3 is built from 13 residues. CDR3 nucleotides: TGTGCCAGCATCAGCACAGGGGGTAGCATTCAGTACTTC. Translation: CASISTGGSIQYF.

J is TRBJ2-7 and V is TRBV4-2, with 7 bases lining up with TRBD2. With 0 bases clipped from V and 3 bases from J, the junction kept 8 bases outside the gene matches. The CDR3 runs 16 residues. The germline V gene encodes CDR1 LGHNA and CDR2 YNFKEQ. For the CDR3, the DNA is TGTGCCAGCAGCCAAGATTGGGCGGGAGCCCACTACGAGCAGTACTTC. Translation: CASSQDWAGAHYEQYF.

Only a few counts were recorded for this clone. The chain joins TRBV4-2 to TRBJ2-5, with D tentatively TRBD1 (6 bases). This CDR3 is built from 14 residues. In germline, CDR1 is LGHNA, CDR2 YNFKEQ. V lost 4 bases and J 5 bases, leaving 14 bases between the germline ends. The CDR3 loop reads CASSLGFQGETQYF. Here the CDR3 DNA reads TGTGCCAGCAGCCTAGGGTTTCAGGGGGAGACCCAGTACTTC.

The V and J genes are TRBV5-1 and TRBJ2-5; TRBD2 matches at 13 bases. The germline gives CDR1 SGHRS, CDR2 YFSETQ. V dropped 4 bases and J dropped 5; count of bases not matched to a gene: 8. This CDR3 contains 16 residues. This CDR3 is CASSKGTSGIVETQYF. In nucleotides, the CDR3 is TGCGCCAGCAGCAAGGGGACTAGCGGGATCGTTGAGACCCAGTACTTC.

This chain uses TRBV30 with TRBJ2-7; TRBD2 aligns across 12 bases. V was clipped by 5 bases and J by 4 bases; unmatched bases: 9. Germline V CDR1 and CDR2: GTSNPN, SVGIG (reference sequence). The CDR3 runs to 15 residues. The CDR3 DNA follows: TGTGCCTGGTTTCTAGCGGGAGGGTTACTATACGAGCAGTACTTC. Translated, it gives CAWFLAGGLLYEQYF.

This clone appeared a few times. The chain links TRBV7-9 to TRBJ2-2, with 7 positions matching TRBD1. Germline-derived CDR1 and CDR2 are SEHNR and FQNEAQ (reference sequence). The CDR3 spans 17 residues. V lost 3 bases and J lost 4; bases outside the gene matches: 11. CDR3 sequence reads: CASSLALRDSLTGELFF. As DNA, the CDR3 is TGTGCCAGCAGCTTGGCTCTTCGGGACAGCCTCACCGGGGAGCTGTTTTTT.

This clone has more than one count but fewer than ten. The rearrangement uses TRBV28 and TRBJ2-7, with a tentative D call TRBD2 (6 bases). The CDR3 loop spans 16 amino acids. Trimming took off 7 bases at V and 2 bases at J, with 21 bases between the two ends. Germline loops: CDR1 MDHEN, CDR2 SYDVKM. CDR3 coding DNA: TGTGCCAGCACCTTCGGGGGAAGCAGCGGGCCCTACGAGCAGTACTTC. The encoded protein is CASTFGGSSGPYEQYF.